The 11 T cell receptor beta chains listed next were all sequenced from one sample in a study of cytomegalovirus exposure and HLA in healthy donors. 13 Jbeta primers and 60 Vbeta primers were used for the PCR. Repertoires were generated with immunoSEQ multiplex PCR, while TCRdb's copy carries only in-frame clones and drops some. Counted here are hundreds of thousands of clones, around 80% occurring once; the ten biggest clones make up approximately 0.62%. Sequenced input: PBMCs. The origin of the receptors is a woman between 40 and 50 years old in good health and CMV-seronegative.

The chain couples TRBV4-2 to TRBJ2-1, with TRBD2 identical over 14 bases. CDR1 and CDR2 from the germline V gene are LGHNA and YNFKEQ. CDR3 length: 20 amino acids. V lost 5 bases to trimming and J lost 0 bases; unmatched junction nucleotides: 12. CDR3 protein: CASSAYGTSGGPSSYNEQFF. The CDR3 DNA is TGTGCCAGCAGCGCCTATGGGACTAGCGGGGGCCCCAGCTCCTACAATGAGCAGTTCTTC.

This clone was counted once. The chain couples TRBV2 to TRBJ2-7; D gene uncertain. The V end lost 1 base, the J end lost 4 bases, and 14 bases lay between the germline ends. The CDR3 covers 15 residues. The germline V gene encodes CDR1 SNHLY and CDR2 FYNNEI. The CDR3 coding sequence is TGTGCCAGCAGTGAAGGATTGGGCCATGCGTACGAGCAGTACTTC. It encodes CASSEGLGHAYEQYF.

V and J are TRBV4-3 and TRBJ2-7, with TRBD1 matching 8 bases. CDR1 and CDR2 from the germline V gene are LGHNA and YSLEER. CDR3 length equals 15 residues. J was trimmed by 2 bases and V by 1 base; bases with no gene match: 4. CDR3 residues: CASSQVHRGAYEQYF. The CDR3 nucleotides are TGCGCCAGCAGCCAAGTCCACAGGGGGGCCTACGAGCAGTACTTC.

The rearrangement uses TRBV7-8 and TRBJ2-7, with 7 positions matching TRBD2. The CDR3 consists of 15 residues. From germline, CDR1 is SGHVS and CDR2 FQNEAQ. V lost 1 base, J lost 3 bases, and 6 bases stayed unmatched. The chain's CDR3 is CASSLGGTGGYEQYF. The CDR3 DNA sequence: TGTGCCAGCAGCTTAGGCGGGACGGGAGGCTACGAGCAGTACTTC.

The V call is TRBV27, the J call TRBJ2-3; maybe TRBD1 (5 bases). Germline CDR1 is MNHEY and CDR2 is SMNVEV (reference sequence). This CDR3 has 15 amino acids. Trimming removed 6 bases from V and 5 bases from J, with 18 bases in between. Written as DNA, the CDR3 is TGTGCCAGCAGCCCAAGGGGCCCCGGCAGAGATACGCAGTATTTT. It translates to CASSPRGPGRDTQYF.

This clone has just a few counts. The rearrangement links TRBV6-1 to TRBJ2-7; D is perhaps TRBD1 (6 bases). CDR3 length equals 15 residues. With 0 bases removed from V and 8 bases from J, the gap between germline ends came to 17 bases. Germline CDR1 MNHNS, CDR2 SASEGT. The CDR3: CASSEAGGQKAKQYF. CDR3 bases: TGTGCCAGCAGTGAAGCGGGCGGACAGAAGGCAAAGCAGTACTTC.

V gene TRBV11-2 combines with J gene TRBJ2-5; no clear D. CDR1 and CDR2 from the germline V gene are SGHAT and FQNNGV. V lost 5 bases and J lost 3, with 4 bases in between. This CDR3 region has 11 residues. CDR3 amino acids: CASSREETQYF. The CDR3 DNA reads as TGTGCCAGCAGCCGTGAAGAGACCCAGTACTTC.

This rearrangement joins TRBV28 to TRBJ1-2; D remains ambiguous. Trimming removed 6 bases at V and 4 bases at J, with 9 bases between. The V gene's germline CDR1 is MDHEN and CDR2 SYDVKM. This CDR3 has 12 residues. CDR3 DNA: TGTGCCAGCAGCTATCGGTCCTATGGCTACACCTTC. As protein: CASSYRSYGYTF.

CDR3 loop: CASSLGGSGEQYF. The CDR3 coding sequence is TGCGCCAGCAGCTTGGGAGGATCGGGCGAGCAGTACTTC. The rearrangement links TRBV5-1 to TRBJ2-7; D uncertain. Germline V gives CDR1 SGHRS, CDR2 YFSETQ. The length of the CDR3 is 13 residues. V was cut by 0 bases and J by 6 bases, with 10 bases left in between.

The chain joins TRBV19 to TRBJ1-5; D unclear. V gave up 0 bases and J gave up 6 bases, with 12 bases separating them. Germline lookup yields CDR1 LNHDA and CDR2 SQIVND (reference sequence). The CDR3 is 15 amino acids. The DNA of the CDR3 is TGTGCCAGTAGTATAGATAGGAGAGCATTTCAGCCCCAGCATTTT. This codes for CASSIDRRAFQPQHF.

The V gene is TRBV11-3, the J gene TRBJ2-5, with a tentative D call TRBD1 (5 bases). Germline CDR1 is SGHNT and CDR2 is YENEEA. This CDR3 is 14 amino acids long. The V end was cut by 1 base, the J end by 7 bases, with 13 bases between. CDR3 in DNA: TGTGCCAGCAGCTTAGGACAGTCCGGTGGGACCCAGTACTTC. Its translation is CASSLGQSGGTQYF.